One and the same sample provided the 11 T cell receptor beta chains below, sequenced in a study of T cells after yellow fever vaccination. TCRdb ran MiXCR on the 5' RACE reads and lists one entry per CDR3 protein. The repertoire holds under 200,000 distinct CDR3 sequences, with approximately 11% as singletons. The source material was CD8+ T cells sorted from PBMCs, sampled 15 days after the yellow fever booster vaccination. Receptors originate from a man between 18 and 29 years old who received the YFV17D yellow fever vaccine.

The CDR3 region has the DNA TGTGCCAGCAGCATCGTTGCCGGGAGCACAGATACGCAGTATTTT. Its translation is CASSIVAGSTDTQYF. The chain has TRBV6-5 and TRBJ2-3; no clear D. This CDR3 contains 15 residues. Trimming removed 6 bases at V and 0 bases at J, with 13 bases between. Per germline, CDR1 MNHEY and CDR2 SVGAGI.

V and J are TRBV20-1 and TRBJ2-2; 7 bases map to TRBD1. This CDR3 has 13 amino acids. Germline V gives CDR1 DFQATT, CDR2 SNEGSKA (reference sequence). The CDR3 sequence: CRQTGIITGELFF. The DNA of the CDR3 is TGCAGACAGACAGGGATCATCACCGGGGAGCTGTTTTTT.

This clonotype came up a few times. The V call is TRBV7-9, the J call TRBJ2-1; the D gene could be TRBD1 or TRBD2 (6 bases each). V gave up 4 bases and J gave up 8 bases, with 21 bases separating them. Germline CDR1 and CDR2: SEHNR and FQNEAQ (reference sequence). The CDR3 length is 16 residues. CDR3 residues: CASSSLDRPRRDEQFF. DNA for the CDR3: TGTGCCAGCAGCTCCTTAGACAGGCCTAGGAGGGATGAGCAGTTCTTC.

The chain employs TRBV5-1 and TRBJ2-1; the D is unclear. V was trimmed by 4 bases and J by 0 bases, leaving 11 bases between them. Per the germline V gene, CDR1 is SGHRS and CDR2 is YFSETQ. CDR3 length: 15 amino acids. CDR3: CASSRTPSSYNEQFF. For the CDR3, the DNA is TGCGCCAGCAGCCGGACGCCCAGCTCCTACAATGAGCAGTTCTTC.

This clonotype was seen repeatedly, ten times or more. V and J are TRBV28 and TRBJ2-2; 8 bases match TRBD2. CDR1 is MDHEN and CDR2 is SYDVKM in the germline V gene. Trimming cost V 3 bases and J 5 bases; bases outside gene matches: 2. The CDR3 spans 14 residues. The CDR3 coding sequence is TGTGCCAGCAGTTTGGGCGGGGGGACCGGGGAGCTGTTTTTT. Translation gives CASSLGGGTGELFF.

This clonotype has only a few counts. The CDR3 is CASSQGPNYYEQYF. The CDR3 DNA follows: TGTGCCAGCAGTCAGGGTCCGAACTATTACGAGCAGTACTTC. The genes are TRBV6-5 and TRBJ2-7, with D perhaps matching TRBD1 (5 bases). The V and J ends lost 5 bases and 4 bases respectively, with 15 bases between them. CDR1 is MNHEY, CDR2 SVGAGI, per germline. The CDR3 consists of 14 residues.

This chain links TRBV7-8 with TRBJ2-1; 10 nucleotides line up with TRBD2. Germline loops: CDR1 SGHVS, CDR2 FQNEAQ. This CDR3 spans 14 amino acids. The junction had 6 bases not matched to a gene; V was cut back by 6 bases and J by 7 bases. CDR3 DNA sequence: TGTGCCAGCAGTTTTAGCGGGGGGAGGAATGAGCAGTTCTTC. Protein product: CASSFSGGRNEQFF.

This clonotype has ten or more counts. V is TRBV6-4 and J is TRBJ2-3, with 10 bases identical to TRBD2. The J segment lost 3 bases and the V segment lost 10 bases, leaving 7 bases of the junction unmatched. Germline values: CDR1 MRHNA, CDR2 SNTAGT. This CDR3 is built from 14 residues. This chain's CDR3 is CATSKRGGTDTQYF. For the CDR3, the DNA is TGTGCCACTTCCAAGCGGGGGGGAACAGATACGCAGTATTTT.

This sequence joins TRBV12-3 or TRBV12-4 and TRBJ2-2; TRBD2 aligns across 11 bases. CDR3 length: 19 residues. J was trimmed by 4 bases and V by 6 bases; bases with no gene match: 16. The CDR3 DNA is TGTGCCAGCAGCCCACCTAGCGGGGGGCCCCATCCTTCCACCGGGGAGCTGTTTTTT. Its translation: CASSPPSGGPHPSTGELFF.

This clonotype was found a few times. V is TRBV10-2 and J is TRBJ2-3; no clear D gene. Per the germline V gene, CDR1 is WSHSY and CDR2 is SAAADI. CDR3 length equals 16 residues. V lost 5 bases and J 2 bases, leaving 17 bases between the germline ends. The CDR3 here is CASSWTHRRFTDTQYF. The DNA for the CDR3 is TGCGCCAGCAGTTGGACGCATCGCCGATTCACAGATACGCAGTATTTT.

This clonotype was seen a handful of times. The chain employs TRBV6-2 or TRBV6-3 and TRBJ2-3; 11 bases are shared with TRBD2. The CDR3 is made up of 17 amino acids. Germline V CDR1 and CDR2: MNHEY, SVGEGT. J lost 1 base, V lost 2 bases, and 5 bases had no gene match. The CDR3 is CASSYPLAGGRTDTQYF. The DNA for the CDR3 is TGTGCCAGCAGTTACCCCCTAGCGGGGGGACGCACAGATACGCAGTATTTT.